This T cell receptor beta chain was retrieved from a study of cytomegalovirus exposure and HLA in healthy donors. PCR employed 60 Vbeta and 13 Jbeta primers. Some clones are missing from TCRdb's copy, which holds only in-frame ones; the method was immunoSEQ multiplex PCR. The table lists 150,000 to 180,000 clones, about four fifths of them singletons, with about 2.7% in the top ten. The CDR3 has 15 residues. Looked up from germline, CDR1 is MRHNA and CDR2 is SNTAGT. The junction had 8 bases not matched to a gene; V was cut back by 3 bases and J by 6 bases. The sequence was obtained from a man aged 18 to 29 in good health and CMV-seronegative. The gene calls are TRBV6-4 and TRBJ2-1; 7 bases are shared with TRBD1. Sequenced input: PBMCs. The CDR3 nucleotides are TGTGCCAGCAGTGAAGGCAGGGGGAATGCCAATGAGCAGTTCTTC. Translated: CASSEGRGNANEQFF.